The 13 T cell receptor beta chains below come from one sample, sequenced in a study of blood T cell repertoires in COVID-19. The assay was immunoSEQ multiplex PCR, and TCRdb's table has in-frame clones only and misses some. The sample lists about 230,000 clones; roughly 84% were seen once. The sequenced sample was peripheral blood. These TCRs come from a middle-aged woman who had recovered from COVID-19.

The chain recombines TRBV11-1 with TRBJ1-1; D gene ambiguous. V lost 5 bases and J 0 bases, leaving 7 bases between the germline ends. CDR1 SGHAT and CDR2 FQDESV come from the germline V gene (reference sequence). The CDR3 sequence is 13 residues long. CDR3 sequence: CASSHELNTEAFF. CDR3 bases: TGTGCCAGCAGCCATGAGTTGAACACTGAAGCTTTCTTT.

V gene TRBV11-2 combines with J gene TRBJ2-1, with 15 bases matching TRBD2. The germline CDR1 and CDR2 sequences are SGHAT and FQNNGV. With V trimmed by 5 bases and J by 7 bases, 3 bases remained unmatched. The CDR3 sequence is 15 residues long. The CDR3 reads CASSKGLAGGNEQFF. CDR3 DNA sequence: TGTGCCAGCAGCAAGGGACTAGCGGGGGGTAATGAGCAGTTCTTC.

This sequence joins TRBV4-1 and TRBJ2-7; 7 bases match TRBD1. Per germline, CDR1 MGHRA and CDR2 YSYEKL. CDR3 length equals 15 residues. V shed 5 bases, J shed 2 bases, and the junction held 9 bases outside the gene matches. CDR3 loop: CASSYDRAGTYEQYF. In DNA form, the CDR3 reads TGCGCCAGCAGCTACGACAGGGCCGGAACCTACGAGCAGTACTTC.

This clone showed up just once. The chain joins TRBV28 to TRBJ2-5; D is unresolved. Between the trimmed V and J ends, which lost 2 bases and 0 bases, there was a span of 4 bases. Germline assignment: CDR1 MDHEN and CDR2 SYDVKM. The CDR3 covers 13 residues. CDR3 sequence reads: CASSLPDQETQYF. CDR3 nucleotides: TGTGCCAGCAGTTTACCCGACCAAGAGACCCAGTACTTC.

This chain joins TRBV5-1 and TRBJ1-6, with D maybe TRBD1 (6 bases). CDR3 length equals 15 residues. Trimming took 0 bases from V and 10 from J, leaving 14 bases between them. The germline V gene encodes CDR1 SGHRS and CDR2 YFSETQ. For the CDR3, the DNA is TGCGCCAGCAGCTTGGTAGGGGGTAATAGCTCACCCCTCCACTTT. Translation: CASSLVGGNSSPLHF.

The chain couples TRBV7-9 to TRBJ2-6, with TRBD1 matching over 7 bases. This CDR3 contains 13 residues. Germline assignment: CDR1 SEHNR and CDR2 FQNEAQ (reference sequence). The J segment lost 4 bases and the V segment lost 9 bases, leaving 3 bases of the junction unmatched. The CDR3 bases are TGTGCCAGTACAGGGGCCGGGGCCAACGTCCTGACTTTC. Translated, it gives CASTGAGANVLTF.

The chain carries TRBV5-1 and TRBJ1-2; D is ambiguous. Trimming cost V 4 bases and J 3 bases, with 16 bases left between them. The CDR3 has 15 amino acids. The germline V gene encodes CDR1 SGHRS and CDR2 YFSETQ. CDR3 region: CASSPFSSPDYGYTF. DNA of the CDR3: TGCGCCAGCAGCCCCTTTTCTTCTCCGGACTATGGCTACACCTTC. The full variable domain, its missing parts supplied by reference TRBV5-1 and TRBJ1-2, is KAGVTQTPRYLIKTRGQQVTLSCSPISGHRSVSWYQQTPGQGLQFLFEYFSETQRNKGNFPGRFSGRQFSNSRSEMNVSTLELGDSALYLCASSPFSSPDYGYTFGSGTRLTVV.

This clone was detected many times. The chain carries TRBV4-3 and TRBJ1-4; TRBD1 matches 7 bases. Germline V gives CDR1 LGHNA, CDR2 YSLEER. V lost 8 bases and J lost 0; bases outside the gene matches: 9. The CDR3 covers 16 residues. The CDR3 protein is CASAPGGKTTNEKLFF. The CDR3 DNA follows: TGCGCCAGCGCCCCAGGGGGAAAGACAACTAATGAAAAACTGTTTTTT.

The rearrangement joins TRBV24-1 to TRBJ2-2, with 8 positions matching TRBD1. CDR1 is KGHDR, CDR2 SFDVKD, per germline. The CDR3 is 14 amino acids. V lost 9 bases to trimming and J lost 4 bases; unmatched junction nucleotides: 6. CDR3 sequence (DNA): TGTGCCACCCAGGACAGGGTCGGCACCGGGGAGCTGTTTTTT. This codes for CATQDRVGTGELFF.

This clone was counted a few times. CDR3 protein: CAISERGDSYEQYF. In DNA form, the CDR3 reads TGTGCCATCAGTGAACGCGGTGACTCCTACGAGCAGTACTTC. The chain recombines TRBV10-3 with TRBJ2-7; no definite D call. V was clipped by 3 bases and J by 0 bases, with 9 bases between them. CDR1 and CDR2 (germline): ENHRY, SYGVKD. The CDR3 runs 14 residues.

The gene calls are TRBV19 and TRBJ2-2; 11 bases agree with TRBD2. This CDR3 has 17 residues. In germline, CDR1 is LNHDA, CDR2 SQIVND (reference sequence). The J segment lost 3 bases and the V segment lost 2 bases, leaving 5 bases of the junction unmatched. The CDR3 DNA is TGTGCCAGTAGTATAACTAGCGGGGGCCCGGACACCGGGGAGCTGTTTTTT. This sequence encodes CASSITSGGPDTGELFF.

This chain links TRBV10-3 with TRBJ2-7; 7 bases line up with TRBD1. With V trimmed by 3 bases and J by 4 bases, 9 bases remained unmatched. Germline CDR1 ENHRY, CDR2 SYGVKD. The CDR3 extends over 15 amino acids. In nucleotides, the CDR3 is TGTGCCATCAGTGATAGGACAGGCAGGAGGTACGAGCAGTACTTC. Its protein product is CAISDRTGRRYEQYF.

The genes are TRBV19 and TRBJ2-3; D uncertain. V dropped 3 bases and J dropped 2 bases, with 9 bases sitting between them. Germline assignment: CDR1 LNHDA and CDR2 SQIVND (reference sequence). CDR3 length: 14 amino acids. CDR3 nucleotides: TGTGCCAGTAGTATTTCTTCCTTCACAGATACGCAGTATTTT. It translates to CASSISSFTDTQYF.